One and the same sample provided the 3 T cell receptor beta chains below, sequenced in a study of T cell clonotyping in hematopoietic cell transplantation. Only in-frame clones appear in the TCRdb table, and some are missing; sequencing was by immunoSEQ multiplex PCR. The sample has about 36,000 clones; 75% to 90% are singletons. The sequenced material came from peripheral blood mononuclear cells. Every receptor here comes from a woman in her thirties or forties in good health. Some clones in this sample may be carry-over from other donors' samples.

The chain has TRBV15 and TRBJ2-5, with 11 bases that match TRBD2. Germline loops: CDR1 LNHNV, CDR2 YYDKDF (reference sequence). The CDR3 runs to 16 residues. Germline trimming cut 5 bases from V and 5 bases from J; bases unmatched to any gene: 10. The CDR3 nucleotides read TGTGCCACCAGCTACTCGACTAGCGGGACAGGCGAGACCCAGTACTTC. As protein: CATSYSTSGTGETQYF.

This sequence joins TRBV7-2 and TRBJ1-5; TRBD1 matches 7 bases. The CDR3 runs 16 residues. With 1 base clipped from V and 3 bases from J, the junction kept 6 bases outside the gene matches. Germline V gene lookup returns CDR1 SGHTA and CDR2 FQGNSA. CDR3 sequence (DNA): TGTGCCAGCAGCTTAGGGGACAGCGAATTCAATCAGCCCCAGCATTTT. It specifies CASSLGDSEFNQPQHF.

The CDR3 region is CASSLDGFEQYF. The DNA of the CDR3 is TGTGCCAGCAGCTTGGACGGGTTCGAGCAGTACTTC. The chain uses TRBV5-4 and TRBJ2-7; D gene uncertain. Germline V lookup: CDR1 SGHNT, CDR2 YYREEE (reference sequence). Trimming took 0 bases from V and 6 from J, leaving 7 bases between them. The CDR3 is 12 amino acids. The full variable domain, rest sourced from reference TRBV5-4 and TRBJ2-7, is ETGVTQSPTHLIKTRGQQVTLRCSSQSGHNTVSWYQQALGQGPQFIFQYYREEENGRGNFPPRFSGLQFPNYSSELNVNALELDDSALYLCASSLDGFEQYFGPGTRLTVT.